This TCR beta chain came from a study of T cell responses to AZD1222 COVID-19 vaccine. Study-level information: Second-dose recipients at about 4 or about 12 weeks were treated as one pooled group. Findings and caveats of the study: All repertoire sampling was performed exclusively after the peak T cell response. Nearly half of spike-specific TCRs reportedly target unmutated variant regions.

For this clone: Its matching antigen is unknown.

V was trimmed by 4 bases and J by 2 bases, leaving 11 bases between them. CDR3 length: 14 residues. Germline values: CDR1 PRHDT, CDR2 FYEKMQ (reference sequence). The repertoire was sequenced with immunoSEQ multiplex PCR; TCRdb's copy has only in-frame clones and lacks some. In the table there are 90,000 to 120,000 clones, roughly 91% of which are singletons. The V gene is TRBV13, the J gene TRBJ1-2; D gene uncertain. The source was peripheral blood, collected on day 0 of AZD1222 vaccination. The clonotype was recovered from an adult in good health. The chain's CDR3 is CASSSGLVNYGYTF. The CDR3 nucleotides read TGTGCCAGCAGCTCCGGGTTAGTAAACTATGGCTACACCTTC.